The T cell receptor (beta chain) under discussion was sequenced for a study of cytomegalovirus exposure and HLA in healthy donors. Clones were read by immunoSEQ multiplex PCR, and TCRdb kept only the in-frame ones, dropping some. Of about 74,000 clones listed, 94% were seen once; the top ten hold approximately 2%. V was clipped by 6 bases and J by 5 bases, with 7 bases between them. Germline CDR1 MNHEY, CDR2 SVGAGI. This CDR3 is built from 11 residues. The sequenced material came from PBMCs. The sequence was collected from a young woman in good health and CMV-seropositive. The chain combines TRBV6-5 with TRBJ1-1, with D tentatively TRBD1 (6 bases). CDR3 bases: TGTGCCAGCAGGCAGGGGACTGAAGCTTTCTTT. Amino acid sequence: CASRQGTEAFF.